This TCR beta chain was sequenced for a study of technical replicates of blood from several donors. The V gene's germline CDR1 is SGDLS and CDR2 YYNGEE. Trimming removed 7 bases from V and 5 bases from J, with 15 bases in between. This CDR3 region has 13 residues. Using immunoSEQ multiplex PCR, the repertoire was profiled, and TCRdb retains in-frame clones only, with some absent. This sample yields around 100,000 clones, of which approximately 95% are seen a single time; around 0.3% belongs to the top ten. This TCR came from a human donor in good health. Input material: T cells isolated from PBMCs. The chain carries TRBV9 and TRBJ1-1; TRBD1 might be the D (5 bases). The CDR3 bases are TGTGCCAGCGGGGATCCAGGGATAACTGAAGCTTTCTTT. Translated: CASGDPGITEAFF.